This T cell receptor beta chain emerged from a study of sequential checkpoint blockade in melanoma. The V gene lost 8 bases and the J gene lost 4 bases, with 20 bases spanning the gap. CDR3 length: 15 residues. The germline V gene has CDR1 LNHDA and CDR2 SQIVND (reference sequence). Method: immunoSEQ multiplex PCR; TCRdb's copy keeps in-frame clones and lacks some. Of fewer than 8,000 clones in the sample, 21% were seen once. Regarding treatment: randomized to nivolumab then ipilimumab (arm A) or the reverse (arm B). This receptor was identified in a human donor with melanoma. This chain joins TRBV19 and TRBJ1-1, with D perhaps TRBD1 (5 bases). This material consisted of tumor tissue (inferred from file names), taken from a patient given nivolumab and ipilimumab in sequence. The CDR3 coding sequence is TGTGCCAGTGGTCACCAGGGTTTTCAGGGCACTGAAGCTTTCTTT. Translating it yields CASGHQGFQGTEAFF.